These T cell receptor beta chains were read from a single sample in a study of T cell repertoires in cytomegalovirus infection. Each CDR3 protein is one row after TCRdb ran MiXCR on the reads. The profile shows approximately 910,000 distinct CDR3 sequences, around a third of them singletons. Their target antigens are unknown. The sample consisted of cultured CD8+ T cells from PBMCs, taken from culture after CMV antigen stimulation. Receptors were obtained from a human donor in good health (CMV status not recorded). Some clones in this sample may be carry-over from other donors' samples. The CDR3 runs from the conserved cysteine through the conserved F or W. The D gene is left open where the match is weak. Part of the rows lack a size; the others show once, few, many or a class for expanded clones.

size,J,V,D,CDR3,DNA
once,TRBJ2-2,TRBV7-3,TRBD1,CASSPGDRGPGELFF,TGTGCCAGCAGCCCAGGGGACAGGGGACCCGGGGAGCTGTTTTTT
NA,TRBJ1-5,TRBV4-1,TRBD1,CASSLSGQGIGNQPQHF,TGCGCCAGCAGCCTTTCGGGACAGGGGATTGGCAATCAGCCCCAGCATTTT
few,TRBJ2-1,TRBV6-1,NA,CASRLRASSYNEQFF,TGTGCCAGCAGGTTGCGGGCGAGCTCCTACAATGAGCAGTTCTTC
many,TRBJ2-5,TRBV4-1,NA,CASSQVLLGGGESGLETQYF,TGCGCCAGCAGCCAAGTACTGTTGGGGGGCGGAGAGAGTGGGTTAGAGACCCAGTACTTC
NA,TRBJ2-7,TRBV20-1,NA,CSAREYLGYEQYF,TGCAGTGCTAGAGAATACTTAGGCTACGAGCAGTACTTC
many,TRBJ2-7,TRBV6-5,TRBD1,CASRGQGAYEQYF,TGTGCCAGCCGGGGCCAGGGGGCTTACGAGCAGTACTTC
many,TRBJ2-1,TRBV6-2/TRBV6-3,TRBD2,CASSYIPQGAGVNNEQFF,TGTGCCAGCAGTTATATCCCTCAGGGAGCGGGAGTAAACAATGAGCAGTTCTTC
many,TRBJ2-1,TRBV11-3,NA,CASSLGLGYNEQFF,TGTGCCAGCAGCCTTGGCCTGGGTTACAATGAGCAGTTCTTC
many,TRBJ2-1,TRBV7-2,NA,CASSLNGVDEQFF,TGTGCCAGCAGCTTAAACGGGGTGGATGAGCAGTTCTTC
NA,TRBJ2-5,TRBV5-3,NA,CVSSLLEALRETQYF,TGTGTCAGCAGCTTGCTAGAAGCCCTCCGGGAGACCCAGTACTTC
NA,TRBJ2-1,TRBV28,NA,CASSSPLDRPYNEQFF,TGTGCCAGCAGTTCCCCATTAGACAGGCCATACAATGAGCAGTTCTTC
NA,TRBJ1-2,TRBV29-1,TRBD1,CSAEAMDRGHNGYTF,TGCAGCGCCGAGGCCATGGACAGGGGGCATAATGGCTACACCTTC
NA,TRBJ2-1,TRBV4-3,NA,CASSQDGFDEQFF,TGCGCCAGCAGCCAAGACGGGTTTGATGAGCAGTTCTTC
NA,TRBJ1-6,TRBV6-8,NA,CASSSGVPLGNSPLHF,TGTGCCAGCAGTTCCGGGGTCCCCTTGGGTAATTCACCCCTCCACTTT
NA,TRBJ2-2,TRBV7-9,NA,CASSPPSGGELFF,TGTGCCAGCAGTCCCCCGAGCGGCGGGGAGCTGTTTTTT
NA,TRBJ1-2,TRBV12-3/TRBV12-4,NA,CASSAELRSNYGYTF,TGTGCCAGCAGCGCCGAGCTGCGATCGAACTATGGCTACACCTTC
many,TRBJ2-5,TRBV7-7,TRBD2,CASSGGLAGQETQYF,TGTGCTAGCAGCGGGGGACTAGCGGGACAAGAGACCCAGTACTTC
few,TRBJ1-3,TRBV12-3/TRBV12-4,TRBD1,CASRRTGDSGNTIYF,TGTGCCAGCAGAAGGACAGGAGACTCTGGAAACACCATATATTTT
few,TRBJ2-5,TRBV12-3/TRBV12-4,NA,CASGGTQETQYF,TGTGCCAGCGGGGGAACCCAAGAGACCCAGTACTTC
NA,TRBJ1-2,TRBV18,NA,CASSQTTGFYGYTF,TGTGCCAGCTCACAAACGACAGGCTTCTATGGCTACACCTTC
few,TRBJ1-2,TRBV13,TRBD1,CASSFGTGGIYGYTF,TGTGCCAGCAGCTTCGGGACAGGGGGTATCTATGGCTACACCTTC
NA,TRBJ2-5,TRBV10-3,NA,CAISLRAETQYF,TGTGCCATCTCCCTCCGGGCAGAGACCCAGTACTTC
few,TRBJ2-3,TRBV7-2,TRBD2,CASSFPGTSGADTQYF,TGTGCCAGCAGCTTCCCAGGGACTAGCGGGGCAGATACGCAGTATTTT
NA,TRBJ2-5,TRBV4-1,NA,CASSYRQGLTAGETQYF,TGCGCCAGCAGCTACCGTCAAGGGCTTACGGCGGGGGAGACCCAGTACTTC
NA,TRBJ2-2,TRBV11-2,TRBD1,CASSLAIYRGVNNTGELYF,TGTGCCAGCAGCTTAGCTATTTACAGGGGAGTTAACAACACCGGGGAGCTGTATTTT
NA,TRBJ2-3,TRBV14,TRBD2,CASSKPRGGATDTQYF,TGTGCCAGCAGCAAGCCCCGCGGGGGGGCGACAGATACGCAGTATTTT
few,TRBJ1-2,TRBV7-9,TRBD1,CASSPPGQGARDYGYTF,TGTGCCAGCAGCCCCCCGGGACAGGGGGCTCGGGACTATGGCTACACCTTC
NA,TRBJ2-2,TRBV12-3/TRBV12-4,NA,CASSFLGGGTGELFF,TGTGCCAGCAGTTTTTTGGGGGGCGGCACCGGGGAGCTGTTTTTT
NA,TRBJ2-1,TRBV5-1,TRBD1,CASSPTGIGVEQFF,TGCGCCAGCAGCCCGACAGGGATTGGGGTTGAGCAGTTCTTC
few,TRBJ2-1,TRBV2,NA,CASSLRARTYNEQFF,TGTGCCAGCAGTCTCAGGGCGAGAACCTACAATGAGCAGTTCTTC
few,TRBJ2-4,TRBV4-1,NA,CASSQEPSNRPKNIQYF,TGCGCCAGCAGCCAAGAACCTTCTAACAGGCCCAAAAACATTCAGTACTTC
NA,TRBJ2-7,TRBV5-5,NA,CASSFHQDRSYEQYF,TGTGCCAGCAGCTTTCACCAGGACCGCTCCTACGAGCAGTACTTC
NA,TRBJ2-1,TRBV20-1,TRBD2,CSARVVAGGNEQFF,TGCAGTGCTAGAGTTGTCGCGGGGGGCAATGAGCAGTTCTTC
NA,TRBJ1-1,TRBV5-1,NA,CASSLGDPNTEALF,TGCGCCAGCAGCTTGGGGGACCCGAACACTGAAGCTCTCTTT
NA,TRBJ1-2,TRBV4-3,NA,CASSPLGGARGYTF,TGCGCCAGCAGCCCACTTGGGGGGGCTCGAGGCTACACCTTC
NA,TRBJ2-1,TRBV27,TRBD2,CASSIAGGSSYNEQFF,TGTGCCAGCAGCATAGCGGGGGGGAGCTCCTACAATGAGCAGTTCTTC
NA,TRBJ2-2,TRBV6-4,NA,CVSSRTDSRSGELFF,TGTGTCAGCAGTCGGACAGATTCACGTTCCGGGGAGCTGTTTTTT
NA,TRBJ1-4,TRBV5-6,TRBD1,CASSFGTGTTNEKLFF,TGTGCCAGCAGCTTCGGGACAGGGACAACTAATGAAAAACTGTTTTTT
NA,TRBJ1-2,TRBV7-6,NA,CASSSVGNYGYTF,TGTGCCAGCAGCTCTGTGGGTAACTATGGCTACACCTTC
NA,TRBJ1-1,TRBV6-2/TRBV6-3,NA,CASSYFGPNTEAFF,TGTGCCAGCAGTTACTTCGGCCCTAACACTGAAGCTTTCTTT
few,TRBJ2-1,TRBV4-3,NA,CASSQDGGLYNEQFF,TGCGCCAGCAGCCAAGATGGGGGGCTTTACAATGAGCAGTTCTTC
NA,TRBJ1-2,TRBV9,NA,CASSVLINRDDPYGYTF,TGTGCCAGCAGCGTCCTTATAAACAGGGACGACCCTTATGGCTACACCTTC
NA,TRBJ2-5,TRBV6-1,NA,CASRLGLTQETQYF,TGTGCCAGCAGATTAGGGCTAACCCAAGAGACCCAGTACTTC
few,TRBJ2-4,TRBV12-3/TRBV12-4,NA,CASSPGGYQYF,TGTGCCAGCAGTCCCGGGGGCTACCAGTACTTC
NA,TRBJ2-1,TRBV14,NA,CASSRDGYNEQFF,TGTGCCAGCAGCCGAGATGGGTACAATGAGCAGTTCTTC
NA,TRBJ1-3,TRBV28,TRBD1,CASGPPSRGTETRFYGNTIYF,TGTGCCAGCGGCCCCCCCTCTAGAGGGACAGAAACCCGTTTCTACGGAAACACCATATATTTT
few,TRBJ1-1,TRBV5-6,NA,CASSLKDEAFF,TGTGCCAGCAGCTTGAAGGATGAAGCTTTCTTT
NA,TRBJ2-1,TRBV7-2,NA,CASIQGTGAGEQFF,TGTGCCAGCATCCAGGGTACGGGGGCCGGTGAGCAGTTCTTC
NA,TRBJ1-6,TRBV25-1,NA,CASSEPGSNSPLHF,TGTGCCAGCAGTGAACCAGGCTCTAATTCACCCCTCCACTTT
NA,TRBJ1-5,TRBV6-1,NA,CASISFRVVGGDQPQHF,TGTGCCAGCATTTCCTTCAGGGTTGTCGGAGGGGATCAGCCCCAGCATTTT
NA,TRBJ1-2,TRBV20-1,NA,CSARGSQTVNYGYTF,TGCAGTGCTAGGGGGAGCCAGACGGTAAACTATGGCTACACCTTC
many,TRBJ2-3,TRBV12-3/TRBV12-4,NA,CASSFMDSTQYF,TGTGCCAGCAGTTTTATGGACAGTACGCAGTATTTT
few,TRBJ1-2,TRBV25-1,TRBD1,CASSEEGRTGHYGYTF,TGTGCCAGCAGTGAAGAGGGGCGGACAGGGCACTATGGCTACACCTTC
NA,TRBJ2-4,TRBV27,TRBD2,CASSSPGGAKNIQYF,TGTGCCAGCAGTTCACCGGGGGGGGCCAAAAACATTCAGTACTTC